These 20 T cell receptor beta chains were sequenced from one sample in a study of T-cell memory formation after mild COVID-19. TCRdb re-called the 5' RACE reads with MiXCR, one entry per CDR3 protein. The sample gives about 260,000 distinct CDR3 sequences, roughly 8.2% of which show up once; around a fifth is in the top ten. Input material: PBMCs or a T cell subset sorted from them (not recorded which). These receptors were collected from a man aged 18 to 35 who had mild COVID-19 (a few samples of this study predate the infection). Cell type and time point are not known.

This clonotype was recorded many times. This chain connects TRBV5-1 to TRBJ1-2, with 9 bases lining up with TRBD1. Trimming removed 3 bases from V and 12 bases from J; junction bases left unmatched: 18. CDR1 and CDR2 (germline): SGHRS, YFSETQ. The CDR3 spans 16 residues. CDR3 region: CASSYRDRELLFSHTF. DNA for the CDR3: TGCGCCAGCAGCTACCGGGACAGGGAGCTCTTGTTTTCTCACACCTTC. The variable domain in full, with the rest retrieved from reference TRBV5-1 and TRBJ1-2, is KAGVTQTPRYLIKTRGQQVTLSCSPISGHRSVSWYQQTPGQGLQFLFEYFSETQRNKGNFPGRFSGRQFSNSRSEMNVSTLELGDSALYLCASSYRDRELLFSHTFGSGTRLTVV.

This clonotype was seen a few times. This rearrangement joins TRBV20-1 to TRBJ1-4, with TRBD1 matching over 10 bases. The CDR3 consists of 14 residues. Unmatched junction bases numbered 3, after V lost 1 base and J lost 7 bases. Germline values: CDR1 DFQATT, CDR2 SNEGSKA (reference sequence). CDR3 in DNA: TGCAGTGCTAGAGTAGGACAGGGGGTTGAAAAACTGTTTTTT. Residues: CSARVGQGVEKLFF.

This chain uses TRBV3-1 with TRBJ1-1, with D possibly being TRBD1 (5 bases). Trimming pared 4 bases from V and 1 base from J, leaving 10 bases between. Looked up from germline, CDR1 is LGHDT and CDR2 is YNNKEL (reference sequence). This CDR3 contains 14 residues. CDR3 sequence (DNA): TGTGCCAGCAGCCTCTTGACAGAGAACACTGAAGCTTTCTTT. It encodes CASSLLTENTEAFF.

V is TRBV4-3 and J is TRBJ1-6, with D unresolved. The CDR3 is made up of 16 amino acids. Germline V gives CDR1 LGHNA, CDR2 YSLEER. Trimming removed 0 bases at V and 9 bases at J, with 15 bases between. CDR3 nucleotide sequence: TGCGCCAGCAGCCAAGATCTGAGGACCGACGGTTCACCCCTCCACTTT. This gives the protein CASSQDLRTDGSPLHF.

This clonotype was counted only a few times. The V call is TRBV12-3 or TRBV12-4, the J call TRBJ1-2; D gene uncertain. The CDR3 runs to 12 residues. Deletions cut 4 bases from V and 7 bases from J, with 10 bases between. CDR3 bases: TGTGCCAGCAGTTCCCGAGTTGGTGGCTACACCTTC. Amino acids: CASSSRVGGYTF.

Written as DNA, the CDR3 is TGTGCCAGCAGCGCCGTTCGGGGGGCGGCTGAAGCTTTCTTT. Translated, it gives CASSAVRGAAEAFF. The rearrangement joins TRBV12-3 or TRBV12-4 to TRBJ1-1; possibly TRBD1 for D (6 bases). Trimming removed 6 bases at V and 6 bases at J, with 17 bases between. CDR3 length equals 14 residues.

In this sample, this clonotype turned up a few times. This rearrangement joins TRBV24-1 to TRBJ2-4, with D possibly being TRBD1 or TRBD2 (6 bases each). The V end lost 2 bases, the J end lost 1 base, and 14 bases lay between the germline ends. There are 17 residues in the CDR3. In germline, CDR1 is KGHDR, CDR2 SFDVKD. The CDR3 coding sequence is TGTGCCACCAGTGATTCGGGGGCAGGGAATGCCAAAAACATTCAGTACTTC. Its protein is CATSDSGAGNAKNIQYF.

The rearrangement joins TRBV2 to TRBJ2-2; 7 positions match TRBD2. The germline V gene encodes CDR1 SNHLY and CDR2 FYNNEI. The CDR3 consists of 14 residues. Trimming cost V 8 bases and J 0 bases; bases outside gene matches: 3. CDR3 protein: CASGTNANTGELFF. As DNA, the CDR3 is TGTGCCAGCGGGACTAACGCGAACACCGGGGAGCTGTTTTTT.

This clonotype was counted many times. The DNA for the CDR3 is TGCAGTGCTAGGTCCGGCTCCTCTGGGGCCAACGTCCTGACTTTC. Amino acid sequence: CSARSGSSGANVLTF. This chain uses TRBV20-1 with TRBJ2-6; D uncertain. Germline V gene data show CDR1 as DFQATT and CDR2 as SNEGSKA (reference sequence). V dropped 3 bases and J dropped 0 bases, with 9 bases sitting between them. The CDR3 is made up of 15 amino acids.

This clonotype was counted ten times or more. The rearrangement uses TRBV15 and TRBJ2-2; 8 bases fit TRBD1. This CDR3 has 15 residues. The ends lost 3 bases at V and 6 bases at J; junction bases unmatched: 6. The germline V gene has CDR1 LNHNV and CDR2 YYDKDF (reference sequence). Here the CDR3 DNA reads TGTGCCACCAGCAGCTGGACAGGGCTTGCCGGGGAGCTGTTTTTT. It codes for CATSSWTGLAGELFF.

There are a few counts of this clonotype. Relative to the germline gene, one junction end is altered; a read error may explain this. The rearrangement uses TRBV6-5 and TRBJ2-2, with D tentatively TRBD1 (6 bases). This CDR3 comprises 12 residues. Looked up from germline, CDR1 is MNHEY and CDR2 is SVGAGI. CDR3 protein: CATGIDTGELFF. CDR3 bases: TGCGCCACAGGGATTGACACCGGGGAGCTGTTTTTT.

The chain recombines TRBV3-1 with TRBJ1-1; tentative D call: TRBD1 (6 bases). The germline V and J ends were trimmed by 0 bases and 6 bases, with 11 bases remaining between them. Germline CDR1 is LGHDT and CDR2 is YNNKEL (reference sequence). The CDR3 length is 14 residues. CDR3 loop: CASSQDTGWAEAFF. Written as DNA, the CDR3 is TGTGCCAGCAGCCAAGACACAGGGTGGGCTGAAGCTTTCTTT.

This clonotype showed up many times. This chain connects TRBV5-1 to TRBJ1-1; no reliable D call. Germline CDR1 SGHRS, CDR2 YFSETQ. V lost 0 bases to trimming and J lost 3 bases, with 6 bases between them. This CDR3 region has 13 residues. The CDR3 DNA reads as TGCGCCAGCAGCTTGGACTGGGACACTGAAGCTTTCTTT. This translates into CASSLDWDTEAFF.

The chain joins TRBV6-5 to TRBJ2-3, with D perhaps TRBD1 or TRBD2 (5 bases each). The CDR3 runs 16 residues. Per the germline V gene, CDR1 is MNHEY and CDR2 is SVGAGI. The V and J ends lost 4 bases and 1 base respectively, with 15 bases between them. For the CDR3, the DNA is TGTGCCAGCAGTTCGCTGTCGGGACGGGGCACAGATACGCAGTATTTT. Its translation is CASSSLSGRGTDTQYF.

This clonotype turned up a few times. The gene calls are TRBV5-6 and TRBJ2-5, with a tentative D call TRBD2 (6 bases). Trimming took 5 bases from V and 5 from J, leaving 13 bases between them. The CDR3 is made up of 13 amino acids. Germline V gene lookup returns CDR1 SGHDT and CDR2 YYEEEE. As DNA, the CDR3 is TGTGCCAGCAGGGCGGGACCTCACGAGACCCAGTACTTC. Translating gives CASRAGPHETQYF.

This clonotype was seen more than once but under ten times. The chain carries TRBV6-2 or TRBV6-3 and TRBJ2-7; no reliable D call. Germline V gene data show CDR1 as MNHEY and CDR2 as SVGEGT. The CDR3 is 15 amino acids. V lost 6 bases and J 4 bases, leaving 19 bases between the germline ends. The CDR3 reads CASSAHGFVKYEQYF. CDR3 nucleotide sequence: TGTGCCAGCAGCGCCCACGGATTTGTTAAGTACGAGCAGTACTTC.

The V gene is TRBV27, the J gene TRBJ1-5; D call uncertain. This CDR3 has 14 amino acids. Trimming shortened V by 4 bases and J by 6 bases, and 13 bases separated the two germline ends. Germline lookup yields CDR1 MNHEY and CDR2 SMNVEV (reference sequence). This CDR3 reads CASSSWASGQPQHF. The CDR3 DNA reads TGTGCCAGCAGTTCGTGGGCGAGTGGTCAGCCCCAGCATTTT.

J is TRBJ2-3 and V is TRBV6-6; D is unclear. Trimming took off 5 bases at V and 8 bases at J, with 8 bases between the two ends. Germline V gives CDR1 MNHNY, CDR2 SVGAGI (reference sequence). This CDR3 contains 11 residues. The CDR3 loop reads CASSVDPTQYF. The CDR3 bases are TGTGCCAGCAGTGTGGACCCTACGCAGTATTTT.

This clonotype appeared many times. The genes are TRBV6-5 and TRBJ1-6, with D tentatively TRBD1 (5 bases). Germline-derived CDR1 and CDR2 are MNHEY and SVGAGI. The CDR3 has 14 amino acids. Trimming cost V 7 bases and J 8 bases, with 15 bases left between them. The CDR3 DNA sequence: TGTGCCAGCATGCAGGGAGGGCTTGATTCACCCCTCCACTTT. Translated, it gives CASMQGGLDSPLHF.

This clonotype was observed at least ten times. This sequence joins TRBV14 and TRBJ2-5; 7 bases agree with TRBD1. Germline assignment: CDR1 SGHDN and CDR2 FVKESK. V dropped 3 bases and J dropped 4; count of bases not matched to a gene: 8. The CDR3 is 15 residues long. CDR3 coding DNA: TGTGCCAGCAGCCAGCGACAGGGTGTTGGAGAGACCCAGTACTTC. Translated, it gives CASSQRQGVGETQYF.